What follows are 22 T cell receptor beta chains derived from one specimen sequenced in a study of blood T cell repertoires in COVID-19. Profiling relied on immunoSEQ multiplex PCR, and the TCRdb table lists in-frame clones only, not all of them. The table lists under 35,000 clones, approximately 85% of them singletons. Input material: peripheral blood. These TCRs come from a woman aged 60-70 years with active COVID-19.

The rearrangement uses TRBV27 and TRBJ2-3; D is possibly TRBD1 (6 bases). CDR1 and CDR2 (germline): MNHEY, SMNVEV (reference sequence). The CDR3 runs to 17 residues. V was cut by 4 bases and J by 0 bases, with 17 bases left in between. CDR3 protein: CASSSPRTAISTDTQYF. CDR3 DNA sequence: TGTGCCAGCAGTTCCCCAAGGACAGCCATTAGCACAGATACGCAGTATTTT.

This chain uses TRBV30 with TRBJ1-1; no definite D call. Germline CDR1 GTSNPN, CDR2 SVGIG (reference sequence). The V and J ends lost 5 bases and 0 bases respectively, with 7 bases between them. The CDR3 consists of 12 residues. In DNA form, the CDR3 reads TGTGCCTGGGGTACAGTGAACACTGAAGCTTTCTTT. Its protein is CAWGTVNTEAFF. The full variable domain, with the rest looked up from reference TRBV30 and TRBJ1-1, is SQTIHQWPATLVQPVGSPLSLECTVEGTSNPNLYWYRQAAGRGLQLLFYSVGIGQISSEVPQNLSASRPQDRQFILSSKKLLLSDSGFYLCAWGTVNTEAFFGQGTRLTVV.

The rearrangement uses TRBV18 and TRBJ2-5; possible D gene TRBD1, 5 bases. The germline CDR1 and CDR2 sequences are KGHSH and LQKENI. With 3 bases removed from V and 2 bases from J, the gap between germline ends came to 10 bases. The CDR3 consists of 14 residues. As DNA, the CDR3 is TGTGCCAGCTCACCGCGGACAAGACAAGAGACCCAGTACTTC. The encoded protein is CASSPRTRQETQYF.

The CDR3, as DNA: TGTGCCACCAGCAGGAGCGGAAGAACATACAATGAGCAGTTCTTC. This codes for CATSRSGRTYNEQFF. The rearrangement uses TRBV15 and TRBJ2-1; TRBD2 is a possible D gene (5 bases). The CDR3 runs 15 residues. The germline V and J ends were trimmed by 3 bases and 4 bases, with 13 bases remaining between them. CDR1 is LNHNV, CDR2 YYDKDF, per germline (reference sequence).

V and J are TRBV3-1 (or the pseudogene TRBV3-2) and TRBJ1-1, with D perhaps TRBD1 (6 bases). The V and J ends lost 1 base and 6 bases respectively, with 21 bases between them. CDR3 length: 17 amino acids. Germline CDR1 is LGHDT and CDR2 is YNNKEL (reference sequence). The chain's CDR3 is CASSQGLRLAGGAEAFF. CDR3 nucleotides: TGTGCCAGCAGCCAAGGGCTAAGATTAGCGGGGGGCGCTGAAGCTTTCTTT.

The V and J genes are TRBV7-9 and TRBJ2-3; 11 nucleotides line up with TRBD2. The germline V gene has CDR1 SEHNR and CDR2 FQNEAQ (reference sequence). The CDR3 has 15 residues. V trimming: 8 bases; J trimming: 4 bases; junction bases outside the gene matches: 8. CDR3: CASGNSGRAPDTQYF. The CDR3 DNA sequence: TGTGCCAGCGGAAATAGCGGGAGGGCTCCAGATACGCAGTATTTT.

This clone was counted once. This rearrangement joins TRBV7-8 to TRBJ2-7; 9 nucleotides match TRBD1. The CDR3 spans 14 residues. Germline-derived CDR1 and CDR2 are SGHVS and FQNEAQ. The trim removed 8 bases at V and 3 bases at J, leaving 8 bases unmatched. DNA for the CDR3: TGTGCCAGCGCGTTTCCGGGACAGGGCTACGAGCAGTACTTC. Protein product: CASAFPGQGYEQYF.

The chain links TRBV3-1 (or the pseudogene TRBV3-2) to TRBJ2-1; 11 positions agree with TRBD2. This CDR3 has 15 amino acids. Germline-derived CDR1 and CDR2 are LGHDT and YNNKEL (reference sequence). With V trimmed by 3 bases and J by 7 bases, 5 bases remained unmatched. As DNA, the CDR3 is TGTGCCAGCAGCCAGATAGCGGGAGGGATGAATGAGCAGTTCTTC. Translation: CASSQIAGGMNEQFF.

In DNA, the CDR3 is TGTGCCAGCAGCTTACAGGGGGCATTTAGCAATGAGCAGTTCTTC. It codes for CASSLQGAFSNEQFF. The rearrangement links TRBV7-3 to TRBJ2-1, with 8 bases that match TRBD1. The trim removed 2 bases at V and 6 bases at J, leaving 6 bases unmatched. The germline CDR1 and CDR2 sequences are SGHTA and FQGTGA. CDR3 length: 15 amino acids.

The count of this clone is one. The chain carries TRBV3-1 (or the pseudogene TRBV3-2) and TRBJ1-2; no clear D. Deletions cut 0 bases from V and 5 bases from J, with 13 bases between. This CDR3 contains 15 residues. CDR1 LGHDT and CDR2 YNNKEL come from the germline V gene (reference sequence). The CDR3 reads CASSQDRLRSYGYTF. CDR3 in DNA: TGTGCCAGCAGCCAAGATCGACTCCGATCGTATGGCTACACCTTC.

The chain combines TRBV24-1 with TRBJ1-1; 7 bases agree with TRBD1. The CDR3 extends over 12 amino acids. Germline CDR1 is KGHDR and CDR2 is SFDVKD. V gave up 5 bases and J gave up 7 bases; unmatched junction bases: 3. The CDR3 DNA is TGTGCCACCAGTGGTCGGGACAGTGAAGCTTTCTTT. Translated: CATSGRDSEAFF.

The CDR3 sequence is CASSQTQVSYEQYF. CDR3 in DNA: TGCGCCAGCAGCCAAACACAGGTATCCTACGAGCAGTACTTC. This chain links TRBV4-1 with TRBJ2-7; D is perhaps TRBD1 (5 bases). The V end lost 2 bases, the J end lost 1 base, and 9 bases lay between the germline ends. This CDR3 comprises 14 residues. Per germline, CDR1 MGHRA and CDR2 YSYEKL.

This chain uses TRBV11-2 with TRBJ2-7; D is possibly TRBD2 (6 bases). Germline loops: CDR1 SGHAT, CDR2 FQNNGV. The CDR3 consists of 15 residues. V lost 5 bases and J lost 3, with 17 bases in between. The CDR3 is CASSRQTGTGYEQYF. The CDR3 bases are TGTGCCAGCAGCCGCCAAACCGGGACTGGCTACGAGCAGTACTTC.

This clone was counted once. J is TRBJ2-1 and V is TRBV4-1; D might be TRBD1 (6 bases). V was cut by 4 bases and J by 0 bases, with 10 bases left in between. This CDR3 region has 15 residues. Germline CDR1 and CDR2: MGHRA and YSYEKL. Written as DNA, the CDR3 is TGCGCCAGCAGCCTCCGGGACACCTCCTACAATGAGCAGTTCTTC. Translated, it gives CASSLRDTSYNEQFF.

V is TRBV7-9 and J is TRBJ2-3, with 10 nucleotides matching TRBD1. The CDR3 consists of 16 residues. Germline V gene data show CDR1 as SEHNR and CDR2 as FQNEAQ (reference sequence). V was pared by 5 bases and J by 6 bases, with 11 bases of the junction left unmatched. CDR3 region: CASSTRDRGTYDTQYF. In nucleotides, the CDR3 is TGTGCCAGCAGCACCCGGGACAGGGGTACTTATGATACGCAGTATTTT.

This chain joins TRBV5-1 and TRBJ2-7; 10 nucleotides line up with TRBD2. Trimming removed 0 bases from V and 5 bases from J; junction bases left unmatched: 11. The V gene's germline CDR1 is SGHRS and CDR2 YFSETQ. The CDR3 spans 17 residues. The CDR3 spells CASSLGMSGRAFHEQYF. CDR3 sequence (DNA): TGCGCCAGCAGCTTGGGGATGAGCGGGAGGGCCTTCCACGAGCAGTACTTC. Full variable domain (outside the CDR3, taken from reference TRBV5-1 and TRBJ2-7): KAGVTQTPRYLIKTRGQQVTLSCSPISGHRSVSWYQQTPGQGLQFLFEYFSETQRNKGNFPGRFSGRQFSNSRSEMNVSTLELGDSALYLCASSLGMSGRAFHEQYFGPGTRLTVT.

The CDR3 reads CASTELASGRTYEQYF. CDR3 sequence (DNA): TGTGCCAGCACGGAGCTGGCTAGCGGGAGGACCTACGAGCAGTACTTC. The chain joins TRBV28 to TRBJ2-7; 11 bases line up with TRBD2. V was pared by 7 bases and J by 2 bases, with 10 bases of the junction left unmatched. Germline V lookup: CDR1 MDHEN, CDR2 SYDVKM. CDR3 size: 16 residues.

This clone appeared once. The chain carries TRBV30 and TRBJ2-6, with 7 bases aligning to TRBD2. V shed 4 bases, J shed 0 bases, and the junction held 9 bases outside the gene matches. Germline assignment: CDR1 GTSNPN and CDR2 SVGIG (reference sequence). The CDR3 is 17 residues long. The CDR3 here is CAWTFGGTNSGANVLTF. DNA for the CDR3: TGTGCCTGGACCTTCGGGGGGACGAACTCTGGGGCCAACGTCCTGACTTTC. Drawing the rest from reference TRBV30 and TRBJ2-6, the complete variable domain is SQTIHQWPATLVQPVGSPLSLECTVEGTSNPNLYWYRQAAGRGLQLLFYSVGIGQISSEVPQNLSASRPQDRQFILSSKKLLLSDSGFYLCAWTFGGTNSGANVLTFGAGSRLTVL.

CDR3 sequence (DNA): TGTGCCAGCAAAACTAGTACAGGGCACGGGGAGCTGTTTTTT. Protein product: CASKTSTGHGELFF. The J gene is TRBJ2-2, the V gene TRBV6-5, with a tentative D call TRBD1 (6 bases). Germline CDR1 and CDR2: MNHEY and SVGAGI. Trimming left V 7 bases short and J 7 bases short, with 16 bases between. The CDR3 spans 14 residues.

CDR3 region: CARPRDRPNEKLFF. As DNA, the CDR3 is TGTGCCAGACCGCGGGACAGACCGAATGAAAAACTGTTTTTT. The chain combines TRBV6-4 with TRBJ1-4; 7 nucleotides agree with TRBD1. Germline V CDR1 and CDR2: MRHNA, SNTAGT. The CDR3 extends over 14 amino acids. After removal of 9 bases from V and 5 bases from J, the junction contained 9 bases not matched to a gene.

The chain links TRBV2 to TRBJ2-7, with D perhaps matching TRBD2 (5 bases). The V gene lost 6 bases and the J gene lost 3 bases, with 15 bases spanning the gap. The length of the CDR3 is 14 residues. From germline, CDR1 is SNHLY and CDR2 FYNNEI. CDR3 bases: TGTGCCAGCAGGATGGCGGGTGGGCTCTACGAGCAGTACTTC. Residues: CASRMAGGLYEQYF.

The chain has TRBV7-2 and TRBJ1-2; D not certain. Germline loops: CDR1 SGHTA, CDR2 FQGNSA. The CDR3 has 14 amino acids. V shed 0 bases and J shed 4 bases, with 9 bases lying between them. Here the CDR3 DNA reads TGTGCCAGCAGCTTAGCGAGAGAAAGCTATGGCTACACCTTC. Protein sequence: CASSLARESYGYTF.